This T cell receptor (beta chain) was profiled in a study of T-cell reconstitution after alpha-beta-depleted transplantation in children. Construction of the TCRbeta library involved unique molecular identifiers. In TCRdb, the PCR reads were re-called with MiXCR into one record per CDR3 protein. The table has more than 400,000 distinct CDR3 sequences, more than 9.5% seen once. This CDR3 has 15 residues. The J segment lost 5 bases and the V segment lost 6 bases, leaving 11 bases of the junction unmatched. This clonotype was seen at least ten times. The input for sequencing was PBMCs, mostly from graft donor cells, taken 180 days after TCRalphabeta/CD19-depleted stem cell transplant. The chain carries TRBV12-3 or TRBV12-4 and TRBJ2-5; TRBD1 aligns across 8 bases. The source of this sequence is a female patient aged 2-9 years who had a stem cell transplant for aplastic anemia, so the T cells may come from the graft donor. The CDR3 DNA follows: TGTGCCAGCAGCTTCGCAGGGGGCGGATCGGAGACCCAGTACTTC. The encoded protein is CASSFAGGGSETQYF.